The 24 T cell receptor beta chains below come from one sample, sequenced in a study of a mutant IDH1 vaccine in newly diagnosed glioma. Here immunoSEQ multiplex PCR was the method, and the copy in TCRdb shows in-frame clones only, minus some. The sample includes fewer than 45,000 clones, around 91% of them seen just once. These receptors' antigens are unknown. Time point here: week 35, safety follow-up. The study gave 300 ug of mutant IDH1 20-mer peptide per vaccine dose, with topical imiquimod. The specimen comprised PBMCs, sampled from a glioma patient whose treatment included an IDH1 peptide vaccine. Receptors originate from a man in his forties or fifties with glioma.

V is TRBV25-1 and J is TRBJ1-4, with D maybe TRBD1 (5 bases). Trimming removed 1 base at V and 8 bases at J, with 11 bases between. CDR3 length: 14 amino acids. Germline-derived CDR1 and CDR2 are MGHDK and SYGVNS. CDR3 DNA sequence: TGTGCCAGCAGTGAATTTAGGACACACGAAAAACTGTTTTTT. It codes for CASSEFRTHEKLFF. Using reference TRBV25-1 and TRBJ1-4 for the parts outside the CDR3, the full variable domain is EADIYQTPRYLVIGTGKKITLECSQTMGHDKMYWYQQDPGMELHLIHYSYGVNSTEKGDLSSESTVSRIRTEHFPLTLESARPSHTSQYLCASSEFRTHEKLFFGSGTQLSVL.

The rearrangement uses TRBV6-5 and TRBJ2-7; 14 nucleotides line up with TRBD2. V was clipped by 5 bases and J by 3 bases; unmatched bases: 3. CDR1 and CDR2 (germline): MNHEY, SVGAGI. The CDR3 is 15 amino acids. The CDR3 protein is CASSTGLAGGYEQYF. The CDR3 coding sequence is TGTGCCAGCAGTACCGGACTAGCGGGGGGCTACGAGCAGTACTTC.

The rearrangement links TRBV7-9 to TRBJ2-1; TRBD1 or TRBD2 may be the D gene (5 bases each). Deletions cut 5 bases from V and 4 bases from J, with 15 bases between. Per the germline V gene, CDR1 is SEHNR and CDR2 is FQNEAQ (reference sequence). This CDR3 is 15 amino acids long. CDR3 residues: CASSGAWGFYNEQFF. Here the CDR3 DNA reads TGTGCCAGCAGCGGAGCTTGGGGGTTTTACAATGAGCAGTTCTTC.

This sequence joins TRBV5-4 and TRBJ2-2, with 10 nucleotides matching TRBD2. Germline CDR1 and CDR2: SGHNT and YYREEE (reference sequence). Trimming at V came to 2 bases and at J to 3 bases, leaving 7 bases not matched to a gene. This CDR3 has 17 amino acids. CDR3: CASSFGASGSHTGELFF. The DNA of the CDR3 is TGTGCCAGCAGCTTTGGCGCTAGCGGGAGCCACACCGGGGAGCTGTTTTTT.

The chain is built from TRBV11-1 and TRBJ2-1; 8 bases line up with TRBD1. This CDR3 is built from 14 residues. V was pared by 4 bases and J by 9 bases, with 8 bases of the junction left unmatched. CDR1 is SGHAT and CDR2 is FQDESV in the germline V gene (reference sequence). The CDR3 is CASSSGTGDGEQFF. The CDR3 nucleotides are TGTGCCAGCAGCTCCGGGACAGGCGATGGTGAGCAGTTCTTC.

This sequence joins TRBV18 and TRBJ2-1; D is undetermined. Trimming cost V 3 bases and J 5 bases, with 11 bases left between them. The CDR3 spans 14 residues. Germline V lookup: CDR1 KGHSH, CDR2 LQKENI. The CDR3 protein is CASSPNPGDNEQFF. DNA of the CDR3: TGTGCCAGCTCACCCAACCCAGGAGACAATGAGCAGTTCTTC.

The chain uses TRBV19 and TRBJ1-4; 8 bases agree with TRBD1. The V gene's germline CDR1 is LNHDA and CDR2 SQIVND (reference sequence). The length of the CDR3 is 14 residues. V gave up 5 bases and J gave up 12 bases; unmatched junction bases: 11. Here the CDR3 reads CASSPRGQGSELFF. CDR3 coding DNA: TGTGCCAGTAGTCCGCGAGGACAGGGTAGTGAACTGTTTTTT. Looking up the rest from reference TRBV19 and TRBJ1-4 gives the full variable domain: DGGITQSPKYLFRKEGQNVTLSCEQNLNHDAMYWYRQDPGQGLRLIYYSQIVNDFQKGDIAEGYSVSREKKESFPLTVTSAQKNPTAFYLCASSPRGQGSELFFGSGTQLSVL.

The chain links TRBV5-1 to TRBJ2-1, with 11 bases matching TRBD2. The length of the CDR3 is 16 residues. J was trimmed by 7 bases and V by 0 bases; bases with no gene match: 6. Germline values: CDR1 SGHRS, CDR2 YFSETQ. The CDR3 loop reads CASSLELWTSGNEQFF. The CDR3 DNA follows: TGCGCCAGCAGCTTGGAATTATGGACTAGCGGGAATGAGCAGTTCTTC.

The rearrangement links TRBV6-1 to TRBJ1-1; no clear D gene. The germline V and J ends were trimmed by 1 base and 11 bases, with 14 bases remaining between them. The germline V gene has CDR1 MNHNS and CDR2 SASEGT. The CDR3 contains 13 residues. The CDR3 nucleotides are TGTGCCAGCAGTGAAGAAAGTCACCGGGAGGCTTTCTTT. Its translation: CASSEESHREAFF.

The J gene is TRBJ2-1, the V gene TRBV5-1; D might be TRBD1 (7 bases). Trimming removed 0 bases at V and 0 bases at J, with 10 bases between. This CDR3 region has 16 residues. Germline V gene lookup returns CDR1 SGHRS and CDR2 YFSETQ. CDR3 loop: CASSLAEGASYNEQFF. The CDR3 nucleotides are TGCGCCAGCAGCTTGGCGGAGGGGGCCTCCTACAATGAGCAGTTCTTC.

This chain links TRBV19 with TRBJ1-2; TRBD1 matches 7 bases. The CDR3 is 14 amino acids. Germline V gene lookup returns CDR1 LNHDA and CDR2 SQIVND (reference sequence). Trimming removed 3 bases from V and 8 bases from J; junction bases left unmatched: 9. The chain's CDR3 is CASSIRQGSYGYTF. The CDR3 DNA reads as TGTGCCAGTAGTATCCGACAGGGATCCTACGGCTACACCTTC.

The chain is built from TRBV28 and TRBJ2-1, with TRBD2 identical over 9 bases. Germline assignment: CDR1 MDHEN and CDR2 SYDVKM. This CDR3 has 17 amino acids. The V segment lost 6 bases and the J segment 7 bases; nucleotides outside the gene matches: 16. The CDR3 spells CASSLRGLAGSRNEQFF. The CDR3 DNA sequence: TGTGCCAGCAGCTTAAGGGGCCTAGCGGGATCCAGGAATGAGCAGTTCTTC.

The V call is TRBV7-9, the J call TRBJ1-5; no definite D call. The V end was cut by 1 base, the J end by 3 bases, with 4 bases between. The CDR3 spans 13 residues. CDR1 is SEHNR, CDR2 FQNEAQ, per germline (reference sequence). The CDR3 nucleotides are TGTGCCAGCAGCTTAGGGACCAATCAGCCCCAGCATTTT. Protein sequence: CASSLGTNQPQHF.

The J gene is TRBJ2-2, the V gene TRBV2, with a possible D match to TRBD2 (5 bases). Per the germline V gene, CDR1 is SNHLY and CDR2 is FYNNEI. The CDR3 is 12 residues long. Trimming left V 9 bases short and J 5 bases short, with 10 bases between. CDR3 DNA sequence: TGTGCCAGGGGGTCGGGGACCGGGGAGCTGTTTTTT. The encoded protein is CARGSGTGELFF.

The V gene is TRBV4-1, the J gene TRBJ1-3, with no clear D. The CDR3 runs 18 residues. The ends were cut back, 1 base at V and 0 bases at J, with 16 bases in the middle. CDR1 and CDR2 from the germline V gene are MGHRA and YSYEKL. In nucleotides, the CDR3 is TGCGCCAGCAGCCAAGGGATTTTGAGGCGAACCTCTGGAAACACCATATATTTT. Translation: CASSQGILRRTSGNTIYF.

The V call is TRBV30, the J call TRBJ2-5; no clear D. CDR3 length: 14 amino acids. The germline gives CDR1 GTSNPN, CDR2 SVGIG (reference sequence). V lost 2 bases, J lost 1 base, and 11 bases lay in between. This CDR3 reads CAWSITRVQETQYF. In nucleotides, the CDR3 is TGTGCCTGGAGTATCACCCGGGTCCAAGAGACCCAGTACTTC. The entire variable domain, with the rest obtained from reference TRBV30 and TRBJ2-5, is as follows: SQTIHQWPATLVQPVGSPLSLECTVEGTSNPNLYWYRQAAGRGLQLLFYSVGIGQISSEVPQNLSASRPQDRQFILSSKKLLLSDSGFYLCAWSITRVQETQYFGPGTRLLVL.

The chain recombines TRBV6-5 with TRBJ2-2; perhaps TRBD2 as D (5 bases). The CDR3 is 15 amino acids. V lost 4 bases and J lost 1, with 10 bases in between. The V gene's germline CDR1 is MNHEY and CDR2 SVGAGI. The CDR3 bases are TGTGCCAGCAGTTGGACTCCCAGGAACACCGGGGAGCTGTTTTTT. As protein: CASSWTPRNTGELFF.

This chain uses TRBV4-1 with TRBJ1-1; D ambiguous. The CDR3 consists of 14 residues. Germline CDR1 and CDR2: MGHRA and YSYEKL. With 6 bases removed from V and 3 bases from J, the gap between germline ends came to 14 bases. The CDR3 bases are TGCGCCAGCAGAAAGTTGACGGACGACACTGAAGCTTTCTTT. Translation: CASRKLTDDTEAFF.

The chain joins TRBV29-1 to TRBJ2-1; 7 nucleotides align to TRBD2. Germline V gene lookup returns CDR1 SQVTM and CDR2 ANQGSEA. The V segment lost 8 bases and the J segment 0 bases; nucleotides outside the gene matches: 10. CDR3 length: 15 amino acids. The CDR3 DNA is TGCAGCAGTCAGCGGGGATCGAGCTCCTACAATGAGCAGTTCTTC. This encodes CSSQRGSSSYNEQFF.

The chain couples TRBV19 to TRBJ1-6, with a weak D call TRBD1 (5 bases). The germline V and J ends were trimmed by 5 bases and 5 bases, with 13 bases remaining between them. Germline V lookup: CDR1 LNHDA, CDR2 SQIVND (reference sequence). The CDR3 is 15 residues long. The CDR3 is CASSSLGLDNSPLHF. CDR3 in DNA: TGTGCCAGTAGTTCATTGGGACTAGATAATTCACCCCTCCACTTT.

CDR3 coding DNA: TGTGCCAGCAGCCCTGGGCGAGTCAGCTATGGCTACACCTTC. Translation gives CASSPGRVSYGYTF. The chain has TRBV7-8 and TRBJ1-2; D uncertain. In germline, CDR1 is SGHVS, CDR2 FQNEAQ. V was shortened by 5 bases and J by 4 bases, with 14 bases between the two germline ends. The CDR3 runs 14 residues.

The J gene is TRBJ2-7, the V gene TRBV28; D ambiguous. The CDR3 extends over 11 amino acids. Germline V gene lookup returns CDR1 MDHEN and CDR2 SYDVKM. Trimming pared 8 bases from V and 11 bases from J, leaving 16 bases between. This CDR3 reads CASGFNHWKYF. The CDR3 DNA is TGTGCCAGCGGCTTTAACCATTGGAAGTACTTC.

The chain links TRBV7-8 to TRBJ1-2; D is unclear. V lost 5 bases to trimming and J lost 6 bases, with 16 bases between them. Germline V CDR1 and CDR2: SGHVS, FQNEAQ. The CDR3 spans 14 residues. The DNA for the CDR3 is TGTGCCAGCAGCCGAAGATCCTCCTTTGATGGCTACACCTTC. Residues: CASSRRSSFDGYTF.

Here the CDR3 reads CASSSQGTSYEQYV. For the CDR3, the DNA is TGTGCCAGCAGCTCACAGGGGACCTCCTACGAGCAGTACGTC. The V gene is TRBV5-6, the J gene TRBJ2-7; 7 bases match TRBD1. The trim removed 3 bases at V and 0 bases at J, leaving 3 bases unmatched. The CDR3 has 14 amino acids. Germline CDR1 reads SGHDT; CDR2 reads YYEEEE.